The next 2 T cell receptor beta chains were all read from a single sample in a study of T cell responses to AZD1222 COVID-19 vaccine. TCRdb's table, derived via immunoSEQ multiplex PCR, lists solely in-frame clones and lacks some. The sample contains some 140,000 clones, about 88% of which appear only once. This specimen was peripheral blood, taken on day 0 of AZD1222 vaccination. Receptors were obtained from an adult in good health.

The chain joins TRBV9 to TRBJ1-6; D may be TRBD1 (6 bases). In germline, CDR1 is SGDLS, CDR2 YYNGEE. This CDR3 has 15 residues. Trimming shortened V by 2 bases and J by 6 bases, and 12 bases separated the two germline ends. The CDR3 protein is CASSVGTRGNSPLHF. In nucleotides, the CDR3 is TGTGCCAGCAGCGTCGGGACACGAGGTAATTCACCCCTCCACTTT.

On this clone itself: The sample holds other DNA sequences that translate to the same CDR3. This sequence joins TRBV6-2 or TRBV6-3 and TRBJ2-5, with no clear D. The CDR3 spans 11 residues. V was clipped by 1 base and J by 5 bases, with 2 bases between them. CDR1 and CDR2 (germline): MNHEY, SVGEGT. The CDR3 DNA sequence: TGTGCCAGCAGTTACTTGGAGACCCAGTACTTC. It encodes CASSYLETQYF.